These 26 T cell receptor beta chains originate from one sample sequenced in a study of CD8 T cells in Susac syndrome. Random hexamers primed reverse transcription of about 0.5 to 1 ug RNA. TCRdb reanalysed the immunoSEQ multiplex PCR reads using MiXCR and keeps one entry per CDR3 protein. There are under 250,000 distinct CDR3 sequences in the sample; about 93% occur only once, and about 0.07% lies in the top ten. Sequenced material: CD4+ T cells from PBMCs. The receptors derive from a human donor with multiple sclerosis.

The chain couples TRBV3-1 to TRBJ2-5; TRBD1 might be the D (6 bases). V was pared by 3 bases and J by 2 bases, with 16 bases between. The CDR3 sequence is 16 residues long. Germline CDR1 reads LGHDT; CDR2 reads YNNKEL (reference sequence). For the CDR3, the DNA is TGTGCCAGCAGCCAGACAGGCACCTTTGATCAAGAGACCCAGTACTTC. As protein: CASSQTGTFDQETQYF.

The chain combines TRBV3-1 with TRBJ2-3, with D perhaps given as TRBD1 or TRBD2 (6 bases each). Germline CDR1 and CDR2: LGHDT and YNNKEL (reference sequence). Trimming pared 2 bases from V and 11 bases from J, leaving 23 bases between. The CDR3 covers 16 residues. The CDR3, as DNA: TGTGCCAGCAGCCAATCCGGAGGCGGGATGGGGGCCGGGCAGTATTTT. Its translation is CASSQSGGGMGAGQYF.

This clonotype is a singleton in its sample. The chain uses TRBV4-2 and TRBJ1-1; tentatively, D is TRBD1 (5 bases). Germline CDR1 reads LGHNA; CDR2 reads YNFKEQ. The CDR3 loop spans 15 amino acids. Trimming removed 1 base from V and 1 base from J, with 10 bases in between. CDR3 sequence: CASSQASQGNTEAFF. The CDR3, as DNA: TGTGCCAGCAGCCAAGCCAGCCAGGGGAACACTGAAGCTTTCTTT.

The V call is TRBV24-1, the J call TRBJ2-6; D remains unclear. The V end lost 3 bases, the J end lost 0 bases, and 5 bases lay between the germline ends. The CDR3 sequence is 15 residues long. Germline V gives CDR1 KGHDR, CDR2 SFDVKD. The CDR3 region is CATSDMVSGANVLTF. The CDR3 nucleotides are TGTGCCACCAGTGATATGGTCTCTGGGGCCAACGTCCTGACTTTC.

J is TRBJ2-7 and V is TRBV30, with a possible D match to TRBD2 (5 bases). Germline V gives CDR1 GTSNPN, CDR2 SVGIG (reference sequence). CDR3 length: 13 residues. V lost 0 bases, J lost 3 bases, and 9 bases lay in between. The CDR3 DNA reads as TGTGCCTGGAGTGTCAGAGGGAACTACGAGCAGTACGTC. Protein: CAWSVRGNYEQYV.

The chain couples TRBV7-9 to TRBJ2-3; no clear D gene. Per the germline V gene, CDR1 is SEHNR and CDR2 is FQNEAQ (reference sequence). The CDR3 sequence is 14 residues long. The V end lost 4 bases, the J end lost 1 base, and 9 bases lay between the germline ends. CDR3 in DNA: TGTGCCAGCAGCTACAGTGGCCGCACAGATACGCAGTATTTT. Its translation: CASSYSGRTDTQYF.

The CDR3 is CASSSLTGTHSPLHF. Written as DNA, the CDR3 is TGTGCCAGCAGCTCACTTACCGGGACTCATTCACCCCTCCACTTT. The rearrangement links TRBV28 to TRBJ1-6; a weak D match, TRBD1 (5 bases). V lost 6 bases to trimming and J lost 8 bases, with 17 bases between them. Per germline, CDR1 MDHEN and CDR2 SYDVKM. The CDR3 loop spans 15 amino acids.

The chain employs TRBV30 and TRBJ2-6, with D uncertain. Germline-derived CDR1 and CDR2 are GTSNPN and SVGIG (reference sequence). Trimming took 0 bases from V and 2 from J, leaving 5 bases between them. This CDR3 has 14 amino acids. This chain's CDR3 is CAWSVWAGANVLTF. The CDR3 coding sequence is TGTGCCTGGAGTGTGTGGGCTGGGGCCAACGTCCTGACTTTC.

This rearrangement joins TRBV5-1 to TRBJ2-5, with TRBD1 matching 8 bases. This CDR3 has 15 residues. The germline CDR1 and CDR2 sequences are SGHRS and YFSETQ. V dropped 5 bases and J dropped 4; count of bases not matched to a gene: 10. For the CDR3, the DNA is TGCGCCAGCAGTTATGCCGGGACAGGAGTAGAGACCCAGTACTTC. As protein: CASSYAGTGVETQYF.

The chain links TRBV12-5 to TRBJ2-7; D could derive from TRBD1 or TRBD2 (7 bases each). V was trimmed by 4 bases and J by 3 bases, leaving 25 bases between them. The CDR3 is made up of 18 amino acids. Germline loops: CDR1 LGHNT, CDR2 FRNRAP. The CDR3, as DNA: TGTGCTAGTGGTTGGGGGGGAGAGATGACAGGGCACTTCTACGAGCAGTACTTC. This translates into CASGWGGEMTGHFYEQYF.

The CDR3 bases are TGCGCCAGCAGCCAAGATCGGTCGCAGATGAACACTGAAGCTTTCTTT. It translates to CASSQDRSQMNTEAFF. The rearrangement links TRBV4-1 to TRBJ1-1; D gene unclear. Germline loops: CDR1 MGHRA, CDR2 YSYEKL. The CDR3 length is 16 residues. V lost 0 bases and J lost 0, with 11 bases in between.

J is TRBJ1-1 and V is TRBV29-1, with D possibly TRBD1 on 5 matching bases. V was pared by 4 bases and J by 4 bases, with 13 bases between. Germline CDR1 and CDR2: SQVTM and ANQGSEA. The CDR3 sequence is 13 residues long. The CDR3, as DNA: TGCAGCGTTGTTGGGACGGGGGGCACTGAAGCTTTCTTT. It is translated as CSVVGTGGTEAFF.

The chain joins TRBV20-1 to TRBJ1-6; the D is unclear. Germline V gives CDR1 DFQATT, CDR2 SNEGSKA (reference sequence). The V end lost 6 bases, the J end lost 4 bases, and 13 bases lay between the germline ends. The CDR3 runs 14 residues. This chain's CDR3 is CSAAFPQYNSPLHF. The CDR3 DNA sequence: TGCAGTGCCGCCTTCCCCCAGTATAATTCACCCCTCCACTTT.

The chain uses TRBV29-1 and TRBJ2-2; 8 bases line up with TRBD2. Germline CDR1 is SQVTM and CDR2 is ANQGSEA. The CDR3 is made up of 15 amino acids. The V gene end was trimmed by 7 bases and the J gene end by 1 base; junction bases not matched to a gene: 8. The CDR3 sequence: CSAETSGGNTGELFF. In DNA form, the CDR3 reads TGCAGCGCAGAGACCAGCGGGGGGAACACCGGGGAGCTGTTTTTT.

The V call is TRBV12-3 or TRBV12-4, the J call TRBJ2-1, with 10 bases lining up with TRBD2. V lost 5 bases to trimming and J lost 0 bases; unmatched junction nucleotides: 7. This CDR3 is 17 amino acids long. CDR3 in DNA: TGTGCCAGCAGTCGGGCTAGCGGGAGTCTCTCCTACAATGAGCAGTTCTTC. Translation gives CASSRASGSLSYNEQFF.

This sequence joins TRBV20-1 and TRBJ1-2; 8 bases align to TRBD1. The CDR3 length is 14 residues. Germline CDR1 is DFQATT and CDR2 is SNEGSKA (reference sequence). Unmatched junction bases numbered 7, after V lost 3 bases and J lost 4 bases. CDR3 region: CSASEGTGSYGYTF. DNA for the CDR3: TGCAGTGCTAGTGAGGGGACAGGCTCCTATGGCTACACCTTC.

The J gene is TRBJ2-6, the V gene TRBV12-3 or TRBV12-4; 7 nucleotides match TRBD2. The CDR3 covers 18 residues. V dropped 6 bases and J dropped 2; count of bases not matched to a gene: 13. The CDR3 bases are TGTGCCAGCAGCGTGGGGGGAGGGGCAGGGACTGGGGCCAACGTCCTGACTTTC. Amino acids: CASSVGGGAGTGANVLTF.

CDR3 DNA sequence: TGTGCCAGCAGTGAACGACCCGATAATCAGCCCCAGCATTTT. Amino acid sequence: CASSERPDNQPQHF. The chain combines TRBV6-1 with TRBJ1-5; D ambiguous. Germline CDR1 and CDR2: MNHNS and SASEGT. V was clipped by 2 bases and J by 4 bases, with 9 bases between them. This CDR3 contains 14 residues.

The rearrangement joins TRBV18 to TRBJ2-2, with D perhaps being TRBD1 or TRBD2 (5 bases each). Trimming left V 5 bases short and J 6 bases short, with 10 bases between. Germline CDR1 KGHSH, CDR2 LQKENI. The CDR3 contains 13 residues. CDR3 DNA: TGTGCCAGCTCAACGGGACCCGCCGGGGAGCTGTTTTTT. This translates into CASSTGPAGELFF.

The chain links TRBV29-1 to TRBJ2-4; possible D gene TRBD1, 5 bases. The CDR3 spans 14 residues. CDR1 and CDR2 from the germline V gene are SQVTM and ANQGSEA. V was clipped by 4 bases and J by 0 bases, with 10 bases between them. CDR3 nucleotides: TGCAGCGTTGGAGACAGACTAGCCAAAAACATTCAGTACTTC. Translation gives CSVGDRLAKNIQYF.

J is TRBJ2-5 and V is TRBV2; D tentatively fits TRBD1 or TRBD2 (5 bases each). CDR1 and CDR2 from the germline V gene are SNHLY and FYNNEI. With 7 bases removed from V and 9 bases from J, the gap between germline ends came to 18 bases. The CDR3 is 13 amino acids. The CDR3 loop is CASTGRDLGAQYF. The DNA of the CDR3 is TGTGCCAGCACCGGCCGGGACCTTGGGGCCCAGTACTTC.

CDR3 residues: CASSQVPTLAGKSTDTQYF. The CDR3 DNA reads as TGTGCCAGCAGCCAAGTCCCCACCCTGGCGGGGAAAAGCACAGATACGCAGTATTTT. V gene TRBV3-1 combines with J gene TRBJ2-3; possible D gene TRBD2, 6 bases. The germline V gene has CDR1 LGHDT and CDR2 YNNKEL (reference sequence). V was shortened by 1 base and J by 0 bases, with 20 bases between the two germline ends. The CDR3 has 19 amino acids.

Remarks on this clonotype: At one end, the junction sequence differs from germline, possibly due to a read error. The chain employs TRBV29-1 and TRBJ2-1; the match to TRBD2 covers 11 bases. CDR1 and CDR2 from the germline V gene are SQVTM and ANQGSEA. The length of the CDR3 is 13 residues. CDR3 sequence (DNA): TGTAGCGGGAGGGCCGAGTCCTACAATGAGCAGTTCTTC. As protein: CSGRAESYNEQFF.

The chain combines TRBV10-2 with TRBJ1-5, with 9 bases identical to TRBD1. The J segment lost 7 bases and the V segment lost 6 bases, leaving 10 bases of the junction unmatched. The CDR3 runs 15 residues. Looked up from germline, CDR1 is WSHSY and CDR2 is SAAADI. CDR3 sequence: CASSLGTGNGQPQHF. In DNA, the CDR3 is TGCGCCAGCAGCCTCGGGACAGGGAATGGGCAGCCCCAGCATTTT.

The chain uses TRBV2 and TRBJ2-2; 8 bases are shared with TRBD1. Per germline, CDR1 SNHLY and CDR2 FYNNEI. Germline trimming cut 5 bases from V and 7 bases from J; bases unmatched to any gene: 9. This CDR3 contains 15 residues. As DNA, the CDR3 is TGTGCCAGCAGTCCACAGGGGGGCGGAGTCGGGGAGCTGTTTTTT. This encodes CASSPQGGGVGELFF.

The chain combines TRBV28 with TRBJ2-7; TRBD2 matches 12 bases. Germline V gene data show CDR1 as MDHEN and CDR2 as SYDVKM. V was pared by 4 bases and J by 7 bases, with 20 bases of the junction left unmatched. This CDR3 has 19 amino acids. CDR3: CASSSGLAGLSLYSEEQYV. CDR3 nucleotide sequence: TGTGCCAGCAGTTCGGGACTAGCGGGTCTATCCCTCTATTCAGAAGAGCAGTACGTC.